This entry lists 3 T cell receptor beta chains sequenced from one sample in a study of blood T cell repertoires in COVID-19. Generated by immunoSEQ multiplex PCR, the TCRdb table keeps only in-frame clones and is missing some. There are 65,000 to 85,000 clones in the sample; about 90% occur only once, and under 6% lies in the top ten. Sequenced input: peripheral blood. These receptors were taken from a human donor in a cohort sampled during active COVID-19.

This clone has only one observation. The gene calls are TRBV7-6 and TRBJ1-6, with D unresolved. This CDR3 is 15 amino acids long. The V end lost 5 bases, the J end lost 0 bases, and 8 bases lay between the germline ends. The germline gives CDR1 SGHVS, CDR2 FNYEAQ. The CDR3 sequence: CASSTHSSYNSPLHF. In DNA, the CDR3 is TGTGCCAGCAGCACACACAGCTCCTATAATTCACCCCTCCACTTT.

The genes are TRBV6-5 and TRBJ2-7; D gene ambiguous. This CDR3 is 14 amino acids long. Germline-derived CDR1 and CDR2 are MNHEY and SVGAGI. V gave up 0 bases and J gave up 0 bases, with 6 bases separating them. Here the CDR3 reads CASSYSGYSYEQYF. CDR3 DNA: TGTGCCAGCAGTTACTCGGGCTACTCCTACGAGCAGTACTTC.

This clone was seen at least ten times. The J gene is TRBJ2-7, the V gene TRBV5-1; 8 positions agree with TRBD2. Germline CDR1 is SGHRS and CDR2 is YFSETQ. V lost 5 bases, J lost 0 bases, and 4 bases stayed unmatched. This CDR3 has 14 amino acids. The CDR3 region is CASSEAGVSYEQYF. The CDR3 DNA sequence: TGCGCCAGCAGTGAAGCGGGGGTCTCCTACGAGCAGTACTTC.